Listed here is a single T cell receptor (beta chain). These data belong to a study of T cell changes during pregnancy in multiple sclerosis. Here immunoSEQ multiplex PCR was the method, and the copy in TCRdb shows in-frame clones only, minus some. Found here are more than 70,000 clones, 85% to 95% of them singletons; the top ten hold about 0.91%. From germline, CDR1 is SQVTM and CDR2 ANQGSEA. CDR3 length: 11 amino acids. V was cut by 4 bases and J by 3 bases, with 6 bases left in between. Here the sequenced sample was peripheral blood, taken before pregnancy. This TCR was sampled from a female donor with multiple sclerosis, enrolled in a pregnancy study. The rearrangement uses TRBV29-1 and TRBJ1-1; D unresolved. The CDR3 DNA reads as TGCAGCGTTGTAAAATACACTGAAGCTTTCTTT. Its protein is CSVVKYTEAFF.